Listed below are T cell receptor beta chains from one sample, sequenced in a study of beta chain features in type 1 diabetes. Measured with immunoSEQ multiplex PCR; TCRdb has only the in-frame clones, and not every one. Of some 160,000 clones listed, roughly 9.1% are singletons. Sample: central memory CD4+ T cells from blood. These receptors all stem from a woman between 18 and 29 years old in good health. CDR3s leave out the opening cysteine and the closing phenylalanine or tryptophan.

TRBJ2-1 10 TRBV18 ASSNEGGEQF
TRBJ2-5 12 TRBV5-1 ASSTGLALETQY
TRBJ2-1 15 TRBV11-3 ASSLLFGRGSYNEQF
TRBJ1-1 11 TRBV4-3 ASSQEQETEAF
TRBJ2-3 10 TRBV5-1 ASSPPGDTQY
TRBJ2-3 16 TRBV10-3 AISYLAGGTSGTDTQY
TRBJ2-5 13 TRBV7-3 ASSALGGVGETQY
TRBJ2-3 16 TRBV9 ASSPGTSGGSRTDTQY
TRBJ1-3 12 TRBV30 AWSRGYSGNTIY
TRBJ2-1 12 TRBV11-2 ASSLTRGWNEQF
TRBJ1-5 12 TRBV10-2 ASSEQGAKQPQH
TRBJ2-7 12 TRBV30 AWSVGLAGEPQY
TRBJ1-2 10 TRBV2 ASSRQSMSYT
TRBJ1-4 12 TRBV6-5 ASSNRGRWEKLF
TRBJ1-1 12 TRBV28 ASSLGQGGTEAF
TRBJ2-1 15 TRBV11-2 ASSQTGGESSYNEQF
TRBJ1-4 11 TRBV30 AWSEGGNEKLF
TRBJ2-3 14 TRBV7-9 ASSTGLAGSADTQY
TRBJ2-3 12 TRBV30 AWNPGGRADTQY
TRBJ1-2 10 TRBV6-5 ASRTVNYGYT
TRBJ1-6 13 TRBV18 ASSEMRSYNSPLH
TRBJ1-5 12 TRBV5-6 ASSLDGSNQPQH
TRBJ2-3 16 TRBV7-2 ASSLGIAGGPGFDTQY
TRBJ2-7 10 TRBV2 ASSEFYYEQY
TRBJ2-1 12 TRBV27 ASSNTASGNEQF
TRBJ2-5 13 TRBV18 ASSPPGRTEGTQY
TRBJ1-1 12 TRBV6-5 ASSYSNRNTEAF
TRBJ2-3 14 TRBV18 ASSPKREANADTQY
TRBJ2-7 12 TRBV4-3 ASSRGQGTVEQY
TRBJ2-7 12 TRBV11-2 ASSPGLAGQEQY
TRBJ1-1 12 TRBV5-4 ASSFLGRDTEAF
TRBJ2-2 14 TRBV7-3 ASSAYGTANTGELF
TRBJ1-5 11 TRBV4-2 ASSQDTGRDLH
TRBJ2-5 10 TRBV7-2 ASSLGRETQY
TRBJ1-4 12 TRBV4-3 ASRSLRGEEKLF
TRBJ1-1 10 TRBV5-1 ASHNRAAEAF
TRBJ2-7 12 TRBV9 ASSSQGQGYEQY
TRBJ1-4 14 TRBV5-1 ASRGAGALEDEKLF
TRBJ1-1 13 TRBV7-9 ASSPLGQMNTEAF
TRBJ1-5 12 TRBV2 ASSEASPNQPQH
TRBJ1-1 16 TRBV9 ASSVSVTGSRENTEAF
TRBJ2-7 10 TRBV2 ASSESGGWQY
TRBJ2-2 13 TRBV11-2 ASSRTSGGTGELF
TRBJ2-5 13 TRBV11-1 ASSFRADRGETQY
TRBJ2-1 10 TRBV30 AWSVQGNEQF
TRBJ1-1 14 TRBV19 ASTLYRSGPDTEAF
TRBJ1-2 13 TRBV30 AWSVPRGYYYGYT
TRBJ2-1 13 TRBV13 ASSFTSGAYNEQF
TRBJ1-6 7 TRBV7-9 ASSPPED
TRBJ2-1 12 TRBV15 ATCSGSSYNEQF
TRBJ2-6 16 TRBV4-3 ASSQDVRGNNWANVLT
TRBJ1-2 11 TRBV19 ASNQGFNYGYT
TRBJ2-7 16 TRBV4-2 ASSQDEGAVTRTYEQY
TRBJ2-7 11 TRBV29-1 SVVGQGGDEQY
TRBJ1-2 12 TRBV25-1 ASSESGREVGYT
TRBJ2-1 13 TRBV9 ASSVRGSSYNEQF
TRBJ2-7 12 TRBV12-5 ASGLDSLSYEQY
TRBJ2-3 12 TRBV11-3 ASSLVSPTDTQY
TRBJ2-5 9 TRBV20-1 SARNLETQY